The 24 T cell receptor beta chains reported below all come from one sample, sequenced in a study of OX40 agonist ivuxolimab in advanced cancers. The protocol was immunoSEQ multiplex PCR, while the TCRdb copy is restricted to in-frame clones and leaves out a portion. This sample has around 80,000 clones, with approximately 84% found just once. Sequenced material: CD4+ or CD8+ T cells sorted from blood, taken in a trial of the OX40 agonist ivuxolimab. The receptors originated from an adult with an advanced solid tumor such as melanoma, head and neck, liver or kidney cancer.

This clone was seen a few times. The chain employs TRBV30 and TRBJ1-2, with D uncertain. Trimming shortened V by 0 bases and J by 1 base, and 9 bases separated the two germline ends. Germline assignment: CDR1 GTSNPN and CDR2 SVGIG (reference sequence). The CDR3 runs 14 residues. The CDR3 sequence is CAWSVPTLNYGYTF. The CDR3 nucleotides are TGTGCCTGGAGTGTACCGACCCTTAACTATGGCTACACCTTC. The whole variable domain, filled in from reference TRBV30 and TRBJ1-2, reads SQTIHQWPATLVQPVGSPLSLECTVEGTSNPNLYWYRQAAGRGLQLLFYSVGIGQISSEVPQNLSASRPQDRQFILSSKKLLLSDSGFYLCAWSVPTLNYGYTFGSGTRLTVV.

The chain combines TRBV27 with TRBJ2-3; weak D call: TRBD1 (6 bases). Germline V CDR1 and CDR2: MNHEY, SMNVEV (reference sequence). CDR3 length: 15 residues. Deletions cut 5 bases from V and 2 bases from J, with 14 bases between. The CDR3: CASSGGPSPTDTQYF. CDR3 DNA: TGTGCCAGCAGTGGGGGCCCCTCCCCCACAGATACGCAGTATTTT.

The chain recombines TRBV7-8 with TRBJ1-3; D unclear. Germline-derived CDR1 and CDR2 are SGHVS and FQNEAQ. V was clipped by 6 bases and J by 4 bases, with 16 bases between them. This CDR3 spans 15 amino acids. CDR3 region: CASRLGGGSGNTIYF. The CDR3 DNA follows: TGTGCCAGCAGGCTGGGTGGAGGATCCGGAAACACCATATATTTT.

V usage is TRBV19 and J usage is TRBJ1-2; D might be TRBD1 (6 bases). Germline CDR1 reads LNHDA; CDR2 reads SQIVND (reference sequence). This CDR3 is built from 17 residues. The V and J ends lost 1 base and 6 bases respectively, with 21 bases between them. The CDR3 nucleotides read TGTGCCAGTAGTATAGCCCTTCCCAGGGGCCTGCCGGATGGCTACACCTTC. It codes for CASSIALPRGLPDGYTF. Combining the CDR3 with reference TRBV19 and TRBJ1-2 gives the whole variable domain DGGITQSPKYLFRKEGQNVTLSCEQNLNHDAMYWYRQDPGQGLRLIYYSQIVNDFQKGDIAEGYSVSREKKESFPLTVTSAQKNPTAFYLCASSIALPRGLPDGYTFGSGTRLTVV.

The V gene is TRBV11-1, the J gene TRBJ2-7, with TRBD2 as a possible D gene (6 bases). The CDR3 extends over 16 amino acids. CDR1 and CDR2 (germline): SGHAT, FQDESV (reference sequence). Trimming removed 5 bases from V and 3 bases from J, with 20 bases in between. Here the CDR3 reads CASSPGGVAGNYEQYF. The DNA of the CDR3 is TGTGCCAGCAGCCCAGGCGGGGTTGCGGGAAACTACGAGCAGTACTTC.

The CDR3 here is CASRKEVISYEQYF. CDR3 bases: TGTGCCAGCAGGAAAGAAGTCATCTCCTACGAGCAGTACTTC. The gene calls are TRBV6-5 and TRBJ2-7; D ambiguous. Germline V gene lookup returns CDR1 MNHEY and CDR2 SVGAGI. The germline V and J ends were trimmed by 6 bases and 0 bases, with 12 bases remaining between them. The CDR3 contains 14 residues.

This clone has more than one count but fewer than ten. The chain employs TRBV6-1 and TRBJ1-4; no firm D call. CDR3 length: 13 amino acids. Trimming removed 4 bases from V and 7 bases from J, with 10 bases in between. Per the germline V gene, CDR1 is MNHNS and CDR2 is SASEGT. The CDR3 sequence: CASSGADGEKLFF. The DNA of the CDR3 is TGTGCCAGCAGTGGGGCGGACGGTGAAAAACTGTTTTTT.

The J gene is TRBJ1-1, the V gene TRBV4-2; weak D call: TRBD1 (6 bases). The CDR3 is 16 residues long. With 0 bases removed from V and 1 base from J, the gap between germline ends came to 12 bases. Germline V gives CDR1 LGHNA, CDR2 YNFKEQ. The CDR3 DNA follows: TGTGCCAGCAGCCAAGACGGCAGGGGTGCGAACACTGAAGCTTTCTTT. This encodes CASSQDGRGANTEAFF.

The chain recombines TRBV11-2 with TRBJ2-3; D remains ambiguous. In germline, CDR1 is SGHAT, CDR2 FQNNGV. This CDR3 has 14 amino acids. With 1 base removed from V and 8 bases from J, the gap between germline ends came to 13 bases. This chain's CDR3 is CASSLGAFSGTQYF. In DNA, the CDR3 is TGTGCCAGCAGCTTAGGAGCGTTTTCCGGTACGCAGTATTTT.

The V gene is TRBV14, the J gene TRBJ2-7; D remains ambiguous. This CDR3 contains 13 residues. Germline V gives CDR1 SGHDN, CDR2 FVKESK. Between the trimmed V and J ends, which lost 4 bases and 1 base, there was a span of 8 bases. The CDR3 DNA reads TGTGCCAGCAGCCCGCAGATTTCCTACGAGCAGTACTTC. Its protein product is CASSPQISYEQYF. Filled out from reference TRBV14 and TRBJ2-7, the complete variable domain reads EAGVTQFPSHSVIEKGQTVTLRCDPISGHDNLYWYRRVMGKEIKFLLHFVKESKQDESGMPNNRFLAERTGGTYSTLKVQPAELEDSGVYFCASSPQISYEQYFGPGTRLTVT.

The chain has TRBV2 and TRBJ2-2; 8 bases are shared with TRBD2. The CDR3 has 16 amino acids. Trimming removed 2 bases from V and 7 bases from J; junction bases left unmatched: 9. Germline CDR1 and CDR2: SNHLY and FYNNEI. The CDR3 DNA reads as TGTGCCAGCAGTGAACTAAGCGGGAGTAATAGCGGGGAGCTGTTTTTT. Translated, it gives CASSELSGSNSGELFF.

The chain links TRBV9 to TRBJ2-1; 10 nucleotides line up with TRBD1. The CDR3 length is 20 residues. Germline trimming cut 2 bases from V and 0 bases from J; bases unmatched to any gene: 14. Germline V lookup: CDR1 SGDLS, CDR2 YYNGEE. The CDR3 DNA reads as TGTGCCAGCAGCGTGGGGAGGGGACAGGGGTCCTCAAGCTCCTACAATGAGCAGTTCTTC. Its translation is CASSVGRGQGSSSSYNEQFF.

The chain carries TRBV5-8 and TRBJ2-5; either TRBD1 or TRBD2 may fit D (7 bases each). CDR1 and CDR2 from the germline V gene are SGHTS and YDEGEE. The CDR3 totals 15 residues. The ends were cut back, 4 bases at V and 2 bases at J, with 15 bases in the middle. In nucleotides, the CDR3 is TGTGCCAGCAGCCCAGGGGGGGGACCGCAAGAGACCCAGTACTTC. It is translated as CASSPGGGPQETQYF.

The rearrangement joins TRBV19 to TRBJ1-6, with D hard to call. V was trimmed by 9 bases and J by 7 bases, leaving 16 bases between them. CDR1 and CDR2 from the germline V gene are LNHDA and SQIVND (reference sequence). The CDR3 covers 14 residues. CDR3 bases: TGTGCCAGCGAGCGCGTGGGGTCGAATTCACCCCTCCACTTT. This translates into CASERVGSNSPLHF.

For the CDR3, the DNA is TGTGCCAGCAGCACACAGGGGAACACTGAAGCTTTCTTT. It is translated as CASSTQGNTEAFF. The chain couples TRBV6-1 to TRBJ1-1, with a tentative D call TRBD1 (6 bases). V lost 6 bases and J 1 base, leaving 9 bases between the germline ends. Germline V lookup: CDR1 MNHNS, CDR2 SASEGT. This CDR3 contains 13 residues.

V and J are TRBV9 and TRBJ2-1, with 10 bases identical to TRBD2. The CDR3 sequence is 17 residues long. From germline, CDR1 is SGDLS and CDR2 YYNGEE. V shed 1 base, J shed 5 bases, and the junction held 9 bases outside the gene matches. The CDR3 loop reads CASSVTIASGGDNEQFF. The CDR3 nucleotides read TGTGCCAGCAGCGTAACCATAGCCAGCGGGGGGGACAATGAGCAGTTCTTC.

Only one count was recorded for this clone. The genes are TRBV7-9 and TRBJ1-2; possibly TRBD1 for D (5 bases). From germline, CDR1 is SEHNR and CDR2 FQNEAQ (reference sequence). The CDR3 runs 14 residues. The ends were cut back, 2 bases at V and 4 bases at J, with 11 bases in the middle. The CDR3 reads CASSLIGGAYGYTF. The CDR3 DNA is TGTGCCAGCAGCTTAATTGGAGGGGCCTATGGCTACACCTTC.

J is TRBJ1-2 and V is TRBV5-6; D gene uncertain. Germline assignment: CDR1 SGHDT and CDR2 YYEEEE. Trimming shortened V by 4 bases and J by 8 bases, and 12 bases separated the two germline ends. The CDR3 is 12 residues long. CDR3 loop: CASSALLRGYTF. DNA for the CDR3: TGTGCCAGCAGCGCCCTCTTAAGAGGCTACACCTTC.

This sequence joins TRBV19 and TRBJ1-2, with a weak D call TRBD1 (6 bases). The V and J ends lost 3 bases and 4 bases respectively, with 15 bases between them. The germline V gene has CDR1 LNHDA and CDR2 SQIVND (reference sequence). The CDR3 is 15 residues long. The CDR3 spells CASSIPLGRGYGYTF. The CDR3 DNA reads as TGTGCCAGTAGTATCCCCCTCGGCAGGGGCTATGGCTACACCTTC.

In regard to this clone: Other DNA sequences from this sample encode an identical CDR3 as well. The CDR3 spells CAISEGNQPQHF. In DNA, the CDR3 is TGTGCCATCAGTGAGGGCAATCAGCCCCAGCATTTT. The gene calls are TRBV10-3 and TRBJ1-5; D is uncertain. The V gene's germline CDR1 is ENHRY and CDR2 SYGVKD. V lost 2 bases and J lost 2, with 1 base in between. The CDR3 has 12 residues.

The J gene is TRBJ2-1, the V gene TRBV7-9; D remains ambiguous. Germline assignment: CDR1 SEHNR and CDR2 FQNEAQ (reference sequence). V shed 8 bases and J shed 2 bases, with 4 bases lying between them. The CDR3 covers 11 residues. The CDR3 DNA follows: TGTGCCAGCGGGCCCTACAATGAGCAGTTCTTC. Amino acid sequence: CASGPYNEQFF.

This chain uses TRBV4-1 with TRBJ1-2; the D gene is possibly TRBD1 (6 bases). The germline V gene encodes CDR1 MGHRA and CDR2 YSYEKL. This CDR3 contains 15 residues. The V end lost 2 bases, the J end lost 4 bases, and 14 bases lay between the germline ends. The CDR3 region has the DNA TGCGCCAGCAGCCAATCTACAGGGTGGGTCTATGGCTACACCTTC. It translates to CASSQSTGWVYGYTF.

This chain links TRBV7-2 with TRBJ1-2, with D unresolved. This CDR3 is built from 13 residues. Trimming removed 5 bases from V and 0 bases from J, with 7 bases in between. The V gene's germline CDR1 is SGHTA and CDR2 FQGNSA. This CDR3 reads CASSPGTNYGYTF. The CDR3 DNA follows: TGTGCCAGCAGCCCCGGGACTAACTATGGCTACACCTTC.

This clone was recorded only once. The chain joins TRBV18 to TRBJ1-2, with 8 bases matching TRBD1. The CDR3 contains 13 residues. V was pared by 2 bases and J by 8 bases, with 4 bases of the junction left unmatched. Looked up from germline, CDR1 is KGHSH and CDR2 is LQKENI. CDR3 in amino acids: CASSPTPGGGYTF. CDR3 nucleotide sequence: TGTGCCAGCTCACCAACCCCAGGGGGCGGCTACACCTTC.